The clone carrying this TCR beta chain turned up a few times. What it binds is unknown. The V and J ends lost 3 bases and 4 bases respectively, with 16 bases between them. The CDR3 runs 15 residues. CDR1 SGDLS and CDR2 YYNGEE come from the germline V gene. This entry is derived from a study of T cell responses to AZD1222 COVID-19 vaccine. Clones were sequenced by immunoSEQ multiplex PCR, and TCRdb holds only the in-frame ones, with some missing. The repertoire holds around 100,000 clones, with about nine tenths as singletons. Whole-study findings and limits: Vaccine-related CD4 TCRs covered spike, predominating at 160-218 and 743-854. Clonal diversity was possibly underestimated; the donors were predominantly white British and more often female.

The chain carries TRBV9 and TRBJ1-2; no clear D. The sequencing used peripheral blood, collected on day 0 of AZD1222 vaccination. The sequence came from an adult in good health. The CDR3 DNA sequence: TGTGCCAGCAGCGCGCCCGGGCCCTACTTCTATGGCTACACCTTC. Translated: CASSAPGPYFYGYTF.